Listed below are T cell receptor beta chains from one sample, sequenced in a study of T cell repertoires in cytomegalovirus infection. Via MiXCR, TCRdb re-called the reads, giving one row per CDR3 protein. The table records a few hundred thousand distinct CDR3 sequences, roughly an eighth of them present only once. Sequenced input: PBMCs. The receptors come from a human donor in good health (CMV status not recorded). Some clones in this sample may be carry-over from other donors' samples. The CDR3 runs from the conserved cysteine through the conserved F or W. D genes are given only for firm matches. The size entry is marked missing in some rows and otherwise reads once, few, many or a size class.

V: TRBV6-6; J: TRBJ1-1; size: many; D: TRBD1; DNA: TGTGCCAGCAGTCAGCCGACAGGGTATCGCACTGAAGCTTTCTTT; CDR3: CASSQPTGYRTEAFF
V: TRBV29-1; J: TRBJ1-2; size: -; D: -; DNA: TGCAGCGTTGAGAAGGGCTCCTATGGCTACACCTTC; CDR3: CSVEKGSYGYTF
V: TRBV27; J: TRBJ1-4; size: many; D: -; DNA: TGTGCCAGCAGTCATCGACGGTACGCTAATGAAAAACTGTTTTTT; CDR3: CASSHRRYANEKLFF
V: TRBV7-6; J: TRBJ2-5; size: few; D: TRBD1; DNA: TGTGCTAGCAGCTCGAACAGGGGTGAGACCCAGTACTTC; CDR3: CASSSNRGETQYF
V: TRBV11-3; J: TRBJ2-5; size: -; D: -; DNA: TGTGCCAGCAGCCCCGGCGGGGAGAGAGTAGAGACCCAGTACTTC; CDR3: CASSPGGERVETQYF
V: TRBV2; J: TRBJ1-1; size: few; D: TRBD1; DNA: TGTGCCAGCAAGCGGGACAGCTCAGAGAACACTGAAGCTTTCTTT; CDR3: CASKRDSSENTEAFF
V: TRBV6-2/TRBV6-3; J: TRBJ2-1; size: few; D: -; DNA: TGTGCCAGTTGGCGGGGCTCCAATGAGCAGTTCTTC; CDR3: CASWRGSNEQFF
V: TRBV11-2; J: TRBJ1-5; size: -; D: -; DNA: TGTGCCAGCAGCTTGACGGGTTGGAATCAGCCCCAGCATTTT; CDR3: CASSLTGWNQPQHF
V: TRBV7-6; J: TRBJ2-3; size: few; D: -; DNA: TGTGCCACCACCCAGGGCCCAAGCCCGCAGTATTTT; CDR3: CATTQGPSPQYF
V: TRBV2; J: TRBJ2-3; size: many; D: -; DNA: TGTGCCAGCAGTGCACTGGGGGCTACAGATACGCAGTATTTT; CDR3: CASSALGATDTQYF
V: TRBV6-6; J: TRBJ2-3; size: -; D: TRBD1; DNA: TGTGCCAGCAGCCGAATACCGGGACAGGCGCCAGATACGCAGTATTTT; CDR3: CASSRIPGQAPDTQYF
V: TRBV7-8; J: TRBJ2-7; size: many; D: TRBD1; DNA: TGTGCCAGCAGCTTACGTTCGGGACAGCCTGTCCACGAGCAGTACTTC; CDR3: CASSLRSGQPVHEQYF
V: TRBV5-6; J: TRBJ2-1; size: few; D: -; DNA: TGTGCCAGCAGCTCGGTGAGGGTAGCGCAGGGGAATGAGCAGTTCTTC; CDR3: CASSSVRVAQGNEQFF
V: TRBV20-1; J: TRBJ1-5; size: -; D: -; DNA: TGCAGTGCTAGACAGGACGGAAATCAGCCCCAGCATTTT; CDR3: CSARQDGNQPQHF
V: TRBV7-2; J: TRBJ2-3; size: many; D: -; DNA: TGTGCCAGCAGCCTTCGACCTACAGATACGCAGTATTTT; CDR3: CASSLRPTDTQYF
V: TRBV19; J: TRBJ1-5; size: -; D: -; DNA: TGTGCCAGTAGTGTCCAGAAAGGCCAGCCCCAGCATTTT; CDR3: CASSVQKGQPQHF
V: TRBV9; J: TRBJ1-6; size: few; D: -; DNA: TGTGCCAGCAGCGTAGATGCAGCTTCACCCCTCCACTTT; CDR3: CASSVDAASPLHF
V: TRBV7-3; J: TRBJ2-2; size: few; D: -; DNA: TGTGCCAGCAGCCGATACTCCGGGGAGCTGTTTTTT; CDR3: CASSRYSGELFF
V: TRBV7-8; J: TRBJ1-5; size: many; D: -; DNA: TGTGCCAGCAGCCCCCCAGGGCCTAGCAATCAGCCCCAGCATTTT; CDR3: CASSPPGPSNQPQHF
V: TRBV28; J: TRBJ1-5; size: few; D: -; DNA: TGTGCCAGCAGTTTAAGTATGACCTCAAGGCATAGCAATCAGCCCCAGCATTTT; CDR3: CASSLSMTSRHSNQPQHF
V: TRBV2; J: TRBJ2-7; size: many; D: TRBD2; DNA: TGTGCCAGCAACTGGCGGGAGGGCGCCTACGAGCAGTACTTC; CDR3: CASNWREGAYEQYF
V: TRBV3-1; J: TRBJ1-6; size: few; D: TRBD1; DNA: TGTGCCAGCAGCCAGAGAGGGACGACAGGGAGGGGTTCACCCCTCCACTTT; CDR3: CASSQRGTTGRGSPLHF
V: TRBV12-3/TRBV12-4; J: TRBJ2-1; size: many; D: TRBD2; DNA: TGTGCCAGCAAGATAGCAATCTCGGCGGGAGGGCCTCACAATGAGCAGTTCTTC; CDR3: CASKIAISAGGPHNEQFF
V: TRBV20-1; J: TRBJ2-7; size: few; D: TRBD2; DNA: TGCAGTGCTAGAGTCATAGCAGCGGGAGTCTCCTACGAGCAGTACTTC; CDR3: CSARVIAAGVSYEQYF
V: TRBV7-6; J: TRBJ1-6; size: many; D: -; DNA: TGTGCCAGCAGCTTACAGGGGACCTGGGATAATTCACCCCTCCACTTT; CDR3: CASSLQGTWDNSPLHF
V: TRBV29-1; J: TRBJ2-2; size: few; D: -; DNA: TGCAGCGGGGGTAGGGGCGCGAACACCGGGGAGCTGTTTTTT; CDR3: CSGGRGANTGELFF
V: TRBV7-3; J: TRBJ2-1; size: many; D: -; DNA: TGTGCCAGCAGCTACGGCGGCTTAGACCGGAATGAGCAGTTCTTC; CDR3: CASSYGGLDRNEQFF
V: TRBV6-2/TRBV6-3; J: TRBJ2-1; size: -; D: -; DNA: TGTGCCAGCAGTTACTCCCTGGATGGAGAGCAGTTCTTC; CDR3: CASSYSLDGEQFF
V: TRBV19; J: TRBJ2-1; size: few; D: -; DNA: TGTGCCAGTAGGGGGGGCGGGGTCAACCGGCAAGACAATGAGCAGTTCTTC; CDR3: CASRGGGVNRQDNEQFF
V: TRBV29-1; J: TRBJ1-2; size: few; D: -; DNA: TGCAGCGTCCCCGGCTATGGCTACACCTTC; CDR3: CSVPGYGYTF
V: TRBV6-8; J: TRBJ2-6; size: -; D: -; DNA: TGTGCCAGCAAAGAGACAGGTTTCTCTGGGGCCAACGTCCTGACTTTC; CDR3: CASKETGFSGANVLTF
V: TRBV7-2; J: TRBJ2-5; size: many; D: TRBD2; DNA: TGTGCCAGCAGCTTACATAGCGGGAGCGACAAGAGACCCCAGTACTTC; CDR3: CASSLHSGSDKRPQYF
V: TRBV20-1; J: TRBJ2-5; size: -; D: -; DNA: TGCAGTGCTCCCGGGAGTCTTCCGGAGACCCAGTACTTC; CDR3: CSAPGSLPETQYF
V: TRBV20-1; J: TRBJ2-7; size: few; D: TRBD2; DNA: TGCAGTGCTAGAACCACCTCGACTAGCGGGAGACTCATCCCCTACGAGCAGTACTTC; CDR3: CSARTTSTSGRLIPYEQYF
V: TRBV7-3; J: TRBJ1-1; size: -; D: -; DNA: TGTGCCAGCAGTCCCCCCTCGGACACGGAAGAAACTGAAGCTTTCTTT; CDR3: CASSPPSDTEETEAFF
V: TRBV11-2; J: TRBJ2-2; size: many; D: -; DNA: TGTGCCAGCAGCTTACTAGGGATAGGGGAGCTGTTTTTT; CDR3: CASSLLGIGELFF
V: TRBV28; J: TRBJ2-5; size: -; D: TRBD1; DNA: TGTGCCAGCCATACAGGGGGGCAAGAGACCCAGTACTTC; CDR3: CASHTGGQETQYF
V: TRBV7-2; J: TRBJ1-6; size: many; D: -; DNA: TGTGCCAGCAGCTTAAGGCAGATTTATAATTCACCCCTCCACTTT; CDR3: CASSLRQIYNSPLHF
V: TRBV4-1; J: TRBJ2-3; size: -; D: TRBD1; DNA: TGCGCCAGCAGCCAGTCATTGACAGGGCCCGTTTCAGATACGCAGTATTTT; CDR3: CASSQSLTGPVSDTQYF
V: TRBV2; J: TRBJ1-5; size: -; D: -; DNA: TGTGCCAGCAAAGGGACCTTCACCCAGCCCCAGCATTTT; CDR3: CASKGTFTQPQHF
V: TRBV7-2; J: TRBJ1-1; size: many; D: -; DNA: TGTGCCAGCAGCTTAAGATTCGGGATAGCCTTGGACACTGAAGCTTTCTTT; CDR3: CASSLRFGIALDTEAFF
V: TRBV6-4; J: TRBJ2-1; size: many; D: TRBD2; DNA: TGTGCCAGCAGTCCTACTAGCGGGAGAGGGAATGAGCAGTTCTTC; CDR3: CASSPTSGRGNEQFF
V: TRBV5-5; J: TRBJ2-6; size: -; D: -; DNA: TGTGCCAGCAGCTTGGGAGGGGTCCTGTGGTCTGGGGCCAACGTCCTGACTTTC; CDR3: CASSLGGVLWSGANVLTF
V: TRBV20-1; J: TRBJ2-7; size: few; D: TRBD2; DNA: TGCAGTGCCAACGAACTAGCGGGACCCTCCTACGAGCAGTACTTC; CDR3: CSANELAGPSYEQYF
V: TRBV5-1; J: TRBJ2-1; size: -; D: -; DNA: TGCGCCAGCAGCAATGGGGGTGCTACAAGCTCTGAGCAGTTCTTC; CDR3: CASSNGGATSSEQFF